The 29 T cell receptor beta chains below were found in one sample sequenced in a study of blood T cell repertoires in COVID-19. Here immunoSEQ multiplex PCR was the method, and the copy in TCRdb shows in-frame clones only, minus some. The sample has under 200,000 clones; around 78% are singletons. The sample consisted of PBMCs or T cells enriched from blood (not recorded which). The receptors here all came from a woman aged 50 to 60 who had recovered from COVID-19.

The V gene is TRBV2, the J gene TRBJ1-5; no clear D. This CDR3 region has 14 residues. Trimming pared 4 bases from V and 9 bases from J, leaving 16 bases between. Germline CDR1 is SNHLY and CDR2 is FYNNEI. The CDR3 DNA reads as TGTGCCAGCAGTGCCGGGATGGCTAGTGCGCCCCAGCATTTT. Residues: CASSAGMASAPQHF.

This sequence joins TRBV12-3 or TRBV12-4 and TRBJ2-1; TRBD1 might be the D (6 bases). The ends were cut back, 6 bases at V and 8 bases at J, with 14 bases in the middle. The CDR3 is 13 amino acids. CDR3 region: CASSGAGDDEQFF. In DNA form, the CDR3 reads TGTGCCAGCAGCGGGGCAGGGGACGATGAGCAGTTCTTC.

Notes on this clone: Other nucleotide sequences from this sample produce the same CDR3. V is TRBV7-3 and J is TRBJ1-1; D might be TRBD1 (6 bases). Trimming pared 1 base from V and 4 bases from J, leaving 10 bases between. CDR1 is SGHTA and CDR2 is FQGTGA in the germline V gene. The CDR3 sequence is 14 residues long. In DNA form, the CDR3 reads TGTGCCAGCAGCTTAATTGGGGGCGCCACTGAAGCTTTCTTT. Translated, it gives CASSLIGGATEAFF. Drawing the rest from reference TRBV7-3 and TRBJ1-1, the complete variable domain is GAGVSQTPSNKVTEKGKYVELRCDPISGHTALYWYRQSLGQGPEFLIYFQGTGAADDSGLPNDRFFAVRPEGSVSTLKIQRTERGDSAVYLCASSLIGGATEAFFGQGTRLTVV.

The rearrangement joins TRBV27 to TRBJ2-1; D call uncertain. V was pared by 5 bases and J by 5 bases, with 16 bases between. The CDR3 totals 15 residues. Germline CDR1 and CDR2: MNHEY and SMNVEV (reference sequence). The CDR3 spells CASSPRGAANNEQFF. For the CDR3, the DNA is TGTGCCAGCAGTCCCCGAGGAGCAGCCAACAATGAGCAGTTCTTC.

Written as DNA, the CDR3 is TGTGCCAGCGGCAGGGGCAGGGCCCCACAAGAGACCCAGTACTTC. Translating it yields CASGRGRAPQETQYF. This sequence joins TRBV9 and TRBJ2-5, with D possibly being TRBD1 (6 bases). Trimming left V 7 bases short and J 2 bases short, with 18 bases between. The CDR3 has 15 amino acids. Germline CDR1 SGDLS, CDR2 YYNGEE.

The chain links TRBV28 to TRBJ1-1; D perhaps matches TRBD1 (5 bases). Trimming stripped 2 bases from V and 6 bases from J, with 7 bases between. From germline, CDR1 is MDHEN and CDR2 SYDVKM. CDR3 length: 12 residues. CDR3 protein: CASSLGTSEAFF. CDR3 in DNA: TGTGCCAGCAGTTTAGGGACTTCTGAAGCTTTCTTT.

The chain is built from TRBV28 and TRBJ1-2, with 11 nucleotides matching TRBD1. Germline trimming cut 5 bases from V and 1 base from J; bases unmatched to any gene: 9. The germline V gene encodes CDR1 MDHEN and CDR2 SYDVKM. The CDR3 is 17 amino acids. The CDR3 region is CASSTRTGGIVNYGYTF. CDR3 DNA: TGTGCCAGCAGTACCCGGACAGGGGGCATAGTTAACTATGGCTACACCTTC.

The chain combines TRBV20-1 with TRBJ2-1; D is possibly TRBD2 (6 bases). V was shortened by 6 bases and J by 9 bases, with 12 bases between the two germline ends. The V gene's germline CDR1 is DFQATT and CDR2 SNEGSKA (reference sequence). This CDR3 comprises 11 residues. CDR3 sequence reads: CSARLVSEQFF. CDR3 sequence (DNA): TGCAGTGCCCGACTAGTATCTGAGCAGTTCTTC.

The V gene is TRBV5-6, the J gene TRBJ2-1; 8 nucleotides agree with TRBD1. Germline V gene sequence: CDR1 SGHDT, CDR2 YYEEEE. This CDR3 contains 17 residues. V lost 2 bases and J lost 6; bases outside the gene matches: 13. CDR3 residues: CASSLRIGRGPGNEQFF. The CDR3 bases are TGTGCCAGCAGCTTACGAATTGGCAGGGGGCCCGGCAATGAGCAGTTCTTC.

The V and J genes are TRBV6-1 and TRBJ1-3, with 10 positions matching TRBD1. The CDR3 is 17 amino acids. Trimming cost V 4 bases and J 1 base; bases outside gene matches: 7. The germline V gene encodes CDR1 MNHNS and CDR2 SASEGT. The CDR3 DNA follows: TGTGCCAGCAGTGGCCGCTGGACAGGGGGTTCTGGAAACACCATATATTTT. Protein product: CASSGRWTGGSGNTIYF.

This chain uses TRBV15 with TRBJ2-4, with 9 positions matching TRBD2. V trimming: 8 bases; J trimming: 9 bases; junction bases outside the gene matches: 5. CDR1 and CDR2 (germline): LNHNV, YYDKDF (reference sequence). This CDR3 has 12 residues. CDR3 in amino acids: CATEGTSSIQYF. For the CDR3, the DNA is TGTGCCACCGAGGGGACTAGCAGCATTCAGTACTTC.

The chain is built from TRBV6-2 or TRBV6-3 and TRBJ1-1, with D unclear. Germline V gene sequence: CDR1 MNHEY, CDR2 SVGEGT. Between the trimmed V and J ends, which lost 2 bases and 0 bases, there was a span of 7 bases. This CDR3 contains 14 residues. The CDR3 bases are TGTGCCAGCAGTTACCCGGGGATGAACACTGAAGCTTTCTTT. Amino acid sequence: CASSYPGMNTEAFF.

This sequence joins TRBV6-2 or TRBV6-3 and TRBJ1-2; 9 nucleotides agree with TRBD1. Trimming cost V 5 bases and J 6 bases; bases outside gene matches: 4. The CDR3 contains 13 residues. Per germline, CDR1 MNHEY and CDR2 SVGEGT. The CDR3 sequence is CASSLQGADGYTF. Here the CDR3 DNA reads TGTGCCAGCAGTCTACAGGGGGCCGATGGCTACACCTTC.

The V and J genes are TRBV2 and TRBJ1-3; TRBD1 agrees at 7 bases. The CDR3 covers 15 residues. V shed 5 bases and J 2 bases; nucleotides not matched to a gene: 6. Germline CDR1 reads SNHLY; CDR2 reads FYNNEI. CDR3 amino acids: CASSHRGSTGNTIYF. In nucleotides, the CDR3 is TGTGCCAGCAGTCACAGGGGATCGACTGGAAACACCATATATTTT.

The table lists this clone with a count of one. The chain carries TRBV3-1 (or the pseudogene TRBV3-2) and TRBJ1-3; D is uncertain. This CDR3 has 15 residues. In germline, CDR1 is LGHDT, CDR2 YNNKEL (reference sequence). The V end lost 1 base, the J end lost 0 bases, and 7 bases lay between the germline ends. The CDR3 nucleotides read TGTGCCAGCAGCCAAGGGCCCGTCTCTGGAAACACCATATATTTT. This encodes CASSQGPVSGNTIYF.

CDR3 region: CASNSRTGNTEAFF. For the CDR3, the DNA is TGTGCCAGTAATTCAAGGACAGGAAACACTGAAGCTTTCTTT. This sequence joins TRBV19 and TRBJ1-1, with TRBD1 matching over 7 bases. V was pared by 7 bases and J by 2 bases, with 7 bases of the junction left unmatched. Germline V gene lookup returns CDR1 LNHDA and CDR2 SQIVND (reference sequence). This CDR3 has 14 amino acids.

The chain has TRBV7-9 and TRBJ1-1, with a weak D call TRBD1 (5 bases). The germline CDR1 and CDR2 sequences are SEHNR and FQNEAQ (reference sequence). V was pared by 3 bases and J by 6 bases, with 11 bases between. The length of the CDR3 is 13 residues. CDR3 in DNA: TGTGCCAGCAGCTTCAGGGTAATGTCTGAAGCTTTCTTT. Its protein product is CASSFRVMSEAFF. Filled out from reference TRBV7-9 and TRBJ1-1, the complete variable domain reads DTGVSQNPRHKITKRGQNVTFRCDPISEHNRLYWYRQTLGQGPEFLTYFQNEAQLEKSRLLSDRFSAERPKGSFSTLEIQRTEQGDSAMYLCASSFRVMSEAFFGQGTRLTVV.

The genes are TRBV28 and TRBJ1-2; the match to TRBD1 covers 7 bases. The CDR3 length is 14 residues. The J segment lost 7 bases and the V segment lost 6 bases, leaving 11 bases of the junction unmatched. The germline V gene encodes CDR1 MDHEN and CDR2 SYDVKM. The CDR3 sequence: CASSRGGAPSGYTF. The DNA of the CDR3 is TGTGCCAGCAGCCGAGGGGGCGCGCCCAGTGGCTACACCTTC.

The V gene is TRBV19, the J gene TRBJ1-6; D not certain. The CDR3 loop spans 12 amino acids. Germline assignment: CDR1 LNHDA and CDR2 SQIVND (reference sequence). V was shortened by 3 bases and J by 9 bases, with 6 bases between the two germline ends. CDR3 in amino acids: CASSIGSSPLHF. CDR3 nucleotides: TGTGCCAGTAGTATTGGGAGTTCACCCCTCCACTTT.

The chain joins TRBV29-1 to TRBJ1-6; weak D call: TRBD1 (5 bases). The V end lost 5 bases, the J end lost 7 bases, and 12 bases lay between the germline ends. The CDR3 has 13 residues. Germline CDR1 and CDR2: SQVTM and ANQGSEA. The CDR3 nucleotides are TGCAGCGTTAGTGCGGGGGTAAATTCACCCCTCCACTTT. It encodes CSVSAGVNSPLHF. Complete variable domain (other parts from reference TRBV29-1 and TRBJ1-6): SAVISQKPSRDICQRGTSLTIQCQVDSQVTMMFWYRQQPGQSLTLIATANQGSEATYESGFVIDKFPISRPNLTFSTLTVSNMSPEDSSIYLCSVSAGVNSPLHFGNGTRLTVT.

The chain employs TRBV18 and TRBJ1-3; D unclear. The V gene's germline CDR1 is KGHSH and CDR2 LQKENI. CDR3 length: 14 residues. V dropped 6 bases and J dropped 0 bases, with 9 bases sitting between them. CDR3 amino acids: CASSPTFSGNTIYF. CDR3 coding DNA: TGTGCCAGCTCGCCGACATTCTCTGGAAACACCATATATTTT. Filled out from reference TRBV18 and TRBJ1-3, the complete variable domain reads NAGVMQNPRHLVRRRGQEARLRCSPMKGHSHVYWYRQLPEEGLKFMVYLQKENIIDESGMPKERFSAEFPKEGPSILRIQQVVRGDSAAYFCASSPTFSGNTIYFGEGSWLTVV.

The gene calls are TRBV25-1 and TRBJ1-2; 10 positions agree with TRBD1. Germline assignment: CDR1 MGHDK and CDR2 SYGVNS. This CDR3 has 11 amino acids. V shed 8 bases, J shed 7 bases, and the junction held 1 base outside the gene matches. CDR3 amino acids: CASGQGGGYTF. The CDR3 nucleotides read TGTGCCAGCGGACAGGGGGGTGGCTACACCTTC.

This chain uses TRBV27 with TRBJ1-5, with 7 positions matching TRBD1. The CDR3 sequence is 13 residues long. J gave up 7 bases and V 5 bases, and 5 bases lay outside the gene matches. The germline gives CDR1 MNHEY, CDR2 SMNVEV (reference sequence). The CDR3 region is CASSQGGEQPQHF. The CDR3 DNA sequence: TGTGCCAGCAGTCAGGGGGGAGAACAGCCCCAGCATTTT.

The chain combines TRBV19 with TRBJ1-4, with D unresolved. CDR1 and CDR2 (germline): LNHDA, SQIVND (reference sequence). Trimming took off 6 bases at V and 0 bases at J, with 14 bases between the two ends. The CDR3 has 16 residues. In DNA form, the CDR3 reads TGTGCCAGTAGACCTCCCATCCAGGCAACTAATGAAAAACTGTTTTTT. It is translated as CASRPPIQATNEKLFF.

This clone was counted between two and nine times. The chain recombines TRBV6-1 with TRBJ2-6; D call uncertain. This CDR3 contains 15 residues. The V gene's germline CDR1 is MNHNS and CDR2 SASEGT. V was trimmed by 1 base and J by 2 bases, leaving 6 bases between them. CDR3 coding DNA: TGTGCCAGCAGTGAAGGTCAGGCTGGGGCCAACGTCCTGACTTTC. It specifies CASSEGQAGANVLTF.

The gene calls are TRBV28 and TRBJ2-1, with D maybe TRBD2 (6 bases). The CDR3 extends over 14 amino acids. Trimming took off 5 bases at V and 4 bases at J, with 12 bases between the two ends. Germline CDR1 is MDHEN and CDR2 is SYDVKM. The chain's CDR3 is CASSIAGTYNEQFF. The CDR3 DNA reads as TGTGCCAGCAGTATTGCAGGGACTTACAATGAGCAGTTCTTC.

In this sample, this clone turned up a few times. The rearrangement uses TRBV15 and TRBJ1-1; 7 nucleotides match TRBD1. Germline lookup yields CDR1 LNHNV and CDR2 YYDKDF (reference sequence). The length of the CDR3 is 14 residues. With 5 bases clipped from V and 1 base from J, the junction kept 4 bases outside the gene matches. CDR3 amino acids: CATSGRTGNTEAFF. CDR3 DNA: TGTGCCACCAGCGGACGGACAGGGAACACTGAAGCTTTCTTT.

V gene TRBV28 combines with J gene TRBJ2-7; 9 nucleotides align to TRBD2. CDR1 MDHEN and CDR2 SYDVKM come from the germline V gene. The CDR3 totals 14 residues. V gave up 7 bases and J gave up 7 bases; unmatched junction bases: 11. The CDR3 DNA is TGTGCCAGCACCGCTCAATTGCGGGGGGGGGAGCAGTACGTC. It codes for CASTAQLRGGEQYV.

This sequence joins TRBV14 and TRBJ1-1; D is ambiguous. The CDR3 spans 16 residues. V was pared by 2 bases and J by 5 bases, with 18 bases between. Germline-derived CDR1 and CDR2 are SGHDN and FVKESK. The CDR3 sequence: CASSQPWVVGRTEAFF. The CDR3 nucleotides are TGTGCCAGCAGCCAACCGTGGGTCGTTGGGAGGACTGAAGCTTTCTTT. The full variable domain, completed using reference TRBV14 and TRBJ1-1, is EAGVTQFPSHSVIEKGQTVTLRCDPISGHDNLYWYRRVMGKEIKFLLHFVKESKQDESGMPNNRFLAERTGGTYSTLKVQPAELEDSGVYFCASSQPWVVGRTEAFFGQGTRLTVV.